This TCR beta chain derives from a study of T cell clusters in autoimmune cytopenias. Judged by frequency, this clonotype is medium-sized (0.01 to 0.1%). Multiplex touch-down PCR amplified TRB using TRB-A and TRB-B pools in one tube. Reanalyzing the multiplex PCR reads, TCRdb keeps one entry per CDR3 protein, without DNA. The table gives 7,000 to 9,000 distinct CDR3 sequences; the top ten clones make up 30% to 40% of it. Some 40,000 genome equivalents of blood DNA were amplified for TRB. Per the germline V gene, CDR1 is MNHNS and CDR2 is SASEGT. This CDR3 region has 15 residues. The same data also went into a second study, on T cell repertoires in aging, cancer and after chemotherapy. That work adds: Patients with chronic lymphocytic leukemia were sampled before and after fludarabine- or bendamustine-based chemotherapy.

The chain couples TRBV6-1 to TRBJ2-5; the TCRdb call, TRBD2, lacks DNA for checking. The sequence was obtained from a human donor with an autoimmune cytopenia or autoimmune hepatitis (not recorded which). The source material was peripheral blood. The CDR3 region is CASSAMGLAEETQYF.